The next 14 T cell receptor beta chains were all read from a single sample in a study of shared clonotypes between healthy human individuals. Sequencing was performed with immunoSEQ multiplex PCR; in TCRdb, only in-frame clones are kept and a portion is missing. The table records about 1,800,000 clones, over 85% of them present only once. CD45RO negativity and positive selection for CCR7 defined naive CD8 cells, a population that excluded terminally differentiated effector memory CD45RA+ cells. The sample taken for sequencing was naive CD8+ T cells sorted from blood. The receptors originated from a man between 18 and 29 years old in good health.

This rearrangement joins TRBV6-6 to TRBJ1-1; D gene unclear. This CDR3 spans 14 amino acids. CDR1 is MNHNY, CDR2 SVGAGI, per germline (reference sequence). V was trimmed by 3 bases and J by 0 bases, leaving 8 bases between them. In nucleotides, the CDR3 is TGTGCCAGCAGTTATGGCCCCATGAACACTGAAGCTTTCTTT. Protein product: CASSYGPMNTEAFF.

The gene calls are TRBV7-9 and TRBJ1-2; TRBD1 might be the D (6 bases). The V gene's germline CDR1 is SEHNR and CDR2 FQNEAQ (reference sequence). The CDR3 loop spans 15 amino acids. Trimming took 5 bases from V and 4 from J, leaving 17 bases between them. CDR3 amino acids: CASSTQGILSYGYTF. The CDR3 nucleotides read TGTGCCAGCAGCACACAGGGAATCCTCTCCTATGGCTACACCTTC.

CDR3 residues: CASSQGQGWVQYF. Here the CDR3 DNA reads TGCGCCAGCAGCCAAGGACAGGGCTGGGTGCAGTACTTC. This chain connects TRBV4-3 to TRBJ2-7; 7 bases fit TRBD1. Unmatched junction bases numbered 6, after V lost 1 base and J lost 9 bases. CDR1 and CDR2 from the germline V gene are LGHNA and YSLEER. This CDR3 has 13 residues.

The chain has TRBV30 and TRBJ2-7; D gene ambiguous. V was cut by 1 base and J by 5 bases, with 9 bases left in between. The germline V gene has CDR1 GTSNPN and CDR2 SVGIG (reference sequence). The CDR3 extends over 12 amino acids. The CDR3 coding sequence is TGTGCCTGGAGTGGGACCTTCGACGAGCAGTACTTC. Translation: CAWSGTFDEQYF.

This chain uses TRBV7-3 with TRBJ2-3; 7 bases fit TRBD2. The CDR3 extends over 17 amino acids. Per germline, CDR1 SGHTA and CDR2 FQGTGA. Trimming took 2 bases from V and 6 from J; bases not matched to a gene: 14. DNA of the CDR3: TGTGCCAGCAGCTTATTAGGGTCTAGCGGTCATGCGGATACGCAGTATTTT. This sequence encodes CASSLLGSSGHADTQYF.

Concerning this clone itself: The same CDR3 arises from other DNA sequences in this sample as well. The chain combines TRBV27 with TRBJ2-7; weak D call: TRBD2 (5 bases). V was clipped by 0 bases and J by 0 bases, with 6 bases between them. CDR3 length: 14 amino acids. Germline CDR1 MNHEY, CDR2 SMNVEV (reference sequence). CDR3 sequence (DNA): TGTGCCAGCAGTTTATCCCTAGCCTCCTACGAGCAGTACTTC. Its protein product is CASSLSLASYEQYF.

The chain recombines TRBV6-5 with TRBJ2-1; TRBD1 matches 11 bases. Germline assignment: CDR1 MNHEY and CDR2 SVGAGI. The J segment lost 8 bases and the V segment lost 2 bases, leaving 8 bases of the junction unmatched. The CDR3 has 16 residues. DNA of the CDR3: TGTGCCAGCAGTTACGGGGACAGGGGGTATCTCGATGAGCAGTTCTTC. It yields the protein CASSYGDRGYLDEQFF.

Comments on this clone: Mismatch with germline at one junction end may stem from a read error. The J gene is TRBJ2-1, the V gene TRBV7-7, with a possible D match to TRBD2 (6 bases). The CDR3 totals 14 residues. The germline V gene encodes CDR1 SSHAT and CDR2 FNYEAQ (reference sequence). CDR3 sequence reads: CASSFGGAYNEQFF. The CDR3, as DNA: TGTGCTAGCAGCTTCGGGGGTGCGTACAATGAGCAGTTCTTC.

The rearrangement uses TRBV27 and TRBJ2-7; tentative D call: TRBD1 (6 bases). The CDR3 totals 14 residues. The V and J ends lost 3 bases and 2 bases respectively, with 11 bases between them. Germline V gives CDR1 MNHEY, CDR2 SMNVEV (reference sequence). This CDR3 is CASSFSDRPYEQYF. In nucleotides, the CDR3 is TGTGCCAGCAGTTTTTCGGACAGACCCTACGAGCAGTACTTC.

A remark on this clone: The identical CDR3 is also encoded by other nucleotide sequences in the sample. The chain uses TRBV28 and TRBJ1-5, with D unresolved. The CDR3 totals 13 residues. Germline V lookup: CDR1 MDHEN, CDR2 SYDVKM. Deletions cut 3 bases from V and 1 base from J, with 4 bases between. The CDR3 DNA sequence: TGTGCCAGCAGTTTCCTCAGCAATCAGCCCCAGCATTTT. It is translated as CASSFLSNQPQHF.

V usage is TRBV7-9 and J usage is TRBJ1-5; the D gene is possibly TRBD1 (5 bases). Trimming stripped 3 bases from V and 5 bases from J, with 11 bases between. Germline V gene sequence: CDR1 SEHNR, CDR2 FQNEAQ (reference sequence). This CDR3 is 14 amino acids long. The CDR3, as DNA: TGTGCCAGCAGCTTCGCGGGGGAGCATCAGCCCCAGCATTTT. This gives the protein CASSFAGEHQPQHF.

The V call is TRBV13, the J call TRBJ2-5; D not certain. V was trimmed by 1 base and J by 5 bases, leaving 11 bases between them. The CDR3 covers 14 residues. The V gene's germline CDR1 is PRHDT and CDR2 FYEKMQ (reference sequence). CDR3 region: CASSLATIGETQYF. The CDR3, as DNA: TGTGCCAGCAGCTTAGCGACGATTGGTGAGACCCAGTACTTC.

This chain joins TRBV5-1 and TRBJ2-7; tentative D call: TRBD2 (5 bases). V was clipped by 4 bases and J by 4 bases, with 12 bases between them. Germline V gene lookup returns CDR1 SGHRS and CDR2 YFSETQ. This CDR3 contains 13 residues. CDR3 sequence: CASSPQPGYEQYF. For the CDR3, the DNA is TGCGCCAGCAGCCCACAACCGGGGTACGAGCAGTACTTC.

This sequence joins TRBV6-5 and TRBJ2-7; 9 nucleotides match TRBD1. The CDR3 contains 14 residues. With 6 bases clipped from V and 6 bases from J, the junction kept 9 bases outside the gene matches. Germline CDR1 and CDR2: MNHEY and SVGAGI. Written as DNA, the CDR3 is TGTGCCAGCAGCACCGGGACAGGGTCACTCGAGCAGTACTTC. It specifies CASSTGTGSLEQYF.